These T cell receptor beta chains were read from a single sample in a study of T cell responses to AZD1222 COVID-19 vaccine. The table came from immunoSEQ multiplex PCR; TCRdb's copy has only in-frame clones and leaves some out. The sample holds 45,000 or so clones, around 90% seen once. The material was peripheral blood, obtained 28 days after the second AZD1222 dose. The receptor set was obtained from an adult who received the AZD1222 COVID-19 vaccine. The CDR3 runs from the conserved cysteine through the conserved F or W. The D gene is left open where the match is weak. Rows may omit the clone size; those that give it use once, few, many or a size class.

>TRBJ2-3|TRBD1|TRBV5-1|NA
CASSSTGDNTDTQYF
TGCGCCAGCAGCTCTACAGGGGATAACACAGATACGCAGTATTTT
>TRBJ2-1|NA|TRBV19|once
CASSIDVVGSGYGNEQFF
TGTGCCAGTAGTATAGATGTCGTCGGTAGCGGATACGGTAATGAGCAGTTCTTC
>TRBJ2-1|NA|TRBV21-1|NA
CASSKAAANDYNEQFF
TGTGCCAGCAGCAAAGCGGCAGCGAATGACTACAATGAGCAGTTCTTC
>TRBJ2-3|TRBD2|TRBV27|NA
CASTRTGLAGGRLFKDTQYF
TGTGCCAGCACTAGGACCGGGCTAGCGGGAGGGCGTTTATTTAAAGATACGCAGTATTTT
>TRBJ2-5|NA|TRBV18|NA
CASSRGYIGETQYF
TGTGCCAGCTCAAGGGGGTACATCGGGGAGACCCAGTACTTC
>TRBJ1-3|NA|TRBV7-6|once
CASSPGRPRSGNTIYF
TGTGCCAGCAGTCCGGGACGGCCACGCTCTGGAAACACCATATATTTT
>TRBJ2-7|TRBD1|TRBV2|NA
CASSQTGYEQYF
TGTGCCAGCAGCCAGACAGGGTACGAGCAGTACTTC
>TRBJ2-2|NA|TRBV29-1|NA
CSARPRGSTGELFF
TGCAGCGCACGGCCCCGGGGGAGCACCGGGGAGCTGTTTTTT
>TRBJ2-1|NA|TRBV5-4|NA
CASSFGPGPKGSYNEQFF
TGTGCCAGCAGCTTCGGCCCGGGACCGAAGGGCTCCTACAATGAGCAGTTCTTC
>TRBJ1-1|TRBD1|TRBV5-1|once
CASSGTGGGTEAFF
TGCGCCAGCAGCGGGACAGGGGGAGGAACTGAAGCTTTCTTT
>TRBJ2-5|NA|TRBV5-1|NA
CASSLAGETQYF
TGCGCCAGCAGCTTGGCTGGAGAGACCCAGTACTTC
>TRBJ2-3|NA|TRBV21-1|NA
CASSKGRGLAGGSDTQYF
TGTGCCAGCAGCAAAGGGAGGGGACTAGCGGGAGGGTCGGATACGCAGTATTTT
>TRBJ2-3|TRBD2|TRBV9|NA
CASSYLYGEGTQYF
TGTGCCAGCAGCTATTTGTATGGGGAGGGTACGCAGTATTTT
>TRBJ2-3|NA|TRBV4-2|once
CASSLGLTTDTQYF
TGTGCCAGCAGCCTCGGACTAACCACAGATACGCAGTATTTT
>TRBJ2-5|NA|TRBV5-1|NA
CASSLKSGTETQYF
TGCGCCAGCAGCTTGAAATCCGGGACGGAGACCCAGTACTTC
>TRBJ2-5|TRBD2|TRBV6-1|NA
CASSPTSVEETQYF
TGTGCCAGCAGCCCGACTAGCGTAGAAGAGACCCAGTACTTC
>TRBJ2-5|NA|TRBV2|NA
CASSSLDETQYF
TGTGCCAGCAGTTCCCTGGATGAGACCCAGTACTTC
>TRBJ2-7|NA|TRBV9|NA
CASSVEGEAASYEQYF
TGTGCCAGCAGCGTAGAAGGGGAAGCGGCCTCCTACGAGCAGTACTTC
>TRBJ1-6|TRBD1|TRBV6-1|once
CASNEYVGTANNSPLHF
TGTGCCAGCAATGAATACGTCGGGACAGCCAATAATTCACCCCTCCACTTT
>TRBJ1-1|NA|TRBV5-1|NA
CASSSWGRNTEAFF
TGCGCCAGCAGCTCGTGGGGCCGGAACACTGAAGCTTTCTTT
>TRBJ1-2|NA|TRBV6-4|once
CASSDSSHGGYTF
TGTGCCAGCAGTGACTCGAGTCACGGTGGCTACACCTTC
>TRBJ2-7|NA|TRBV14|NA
CASSTWDYEQYF
TGTGCCAGCAGCACCTGGGACTACGAGCAGTACTTC
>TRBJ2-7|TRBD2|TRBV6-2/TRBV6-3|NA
CASSYSSGGYEQYF
TGTGCCAGCAGTTACTCCAGCGGGGGCTACGAGCAGTACTTC
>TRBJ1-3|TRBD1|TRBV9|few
CASSATGAPSGNTIYF
TGTGCCAGCAGCGCGACAGGGGCCCCCTCTGGAAACACCATATATTTT
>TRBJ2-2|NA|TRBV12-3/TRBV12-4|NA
CASSRDTGELFF
TGTGCCAGCAGTCGAGACACCGGGGAGCTGTTTTTT
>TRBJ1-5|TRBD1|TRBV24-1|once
CATSEKGGISNQPQHF
TGTGCCACCAGTGAAAAAGGGGGCATCAGCAATCAGCCCCAGCATTTT
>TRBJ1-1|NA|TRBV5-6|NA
CASSKLMSAEAFF
TGTGCCAGCAGCAAACTCATGAGCGCTGAAGCTTTCTTT
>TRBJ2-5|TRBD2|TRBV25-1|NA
CASSEFVAGVQETQYF
TGTGCCAGCAGTGAATTCGTAGCGGGGGTTCAAGAGACCCAGTACTTC
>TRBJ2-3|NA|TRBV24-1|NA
CATSDPIRATDTQYF
TGTGCCACCAGTGACCCTATTCGGGCTACAGATACGCAGTATTTT
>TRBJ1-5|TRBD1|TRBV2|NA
CASSRQGAGDYSNQPQHF
TGTGCCAGCAGTCGACAGGGAGCGGGCGATTATAGCAATCAGCCCCAGCATTTT
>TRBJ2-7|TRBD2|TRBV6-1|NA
CASSEDLADYEQYF
TGTGCCAGCAGTGAAGATCTAGCGGATTACGAGCAGTACTTC
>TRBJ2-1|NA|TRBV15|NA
CATSKLGGVVYNEQFF
TGTGCCACCAGCAAGCTGGGGGGAGTTGTCTACAATGAGCAGTTCTTC
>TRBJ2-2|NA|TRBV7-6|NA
CASSETGTGELFF
TGTGCCAGCAGCGAAACGGGGACCGGGGAGCTGTTTTTT
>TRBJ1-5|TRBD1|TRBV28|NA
CASSSQGAVQPQHF
TGTGCCAGCAGTTCACAGGGGGCCGTTCAGCCCCAGCATTTT
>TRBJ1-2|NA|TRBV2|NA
CASSTRAGDGDGYTF
TGTGCCAGCAGTACCCGAGCAGGGGACGGTGATGGCTACACCTTC
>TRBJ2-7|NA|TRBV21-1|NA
CASSPKGTSYEQYF
TGTGCCAGCAGCCCAAAGGGGACATCTTACGAGCAGTACTTC
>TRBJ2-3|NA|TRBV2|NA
CASSLTGQSDTQYF
TGTGCCAGCAGCTTAACCGGACAGTCAGATACGCAGTATTTT
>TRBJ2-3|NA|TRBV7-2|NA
CASSLSVGFLEDTQYF
TGTGCCAGCAGCTTAAGTGTCGGGTTCCTTGAAGATACGCAGTATTTT
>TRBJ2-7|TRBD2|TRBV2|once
CASGRELANEQYF
TGTGCCAGCGGGAGGGAGCTTGCTAACGAGCAGTACTTC
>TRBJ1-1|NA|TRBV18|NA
CASSPTWDTEAFF
TGTGCCAGCTCACCAACCTGGGACACTGAAGCTTTCTTT
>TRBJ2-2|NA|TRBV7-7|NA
CASSTRSTGRNTGELFF
TGTGCCAGCAGCACGAGGTCTACAGGCAGGAACACCGGGGAGCTGTTTTTT
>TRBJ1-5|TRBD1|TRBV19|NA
CASKGQSGQPQHF
TGTGCCAGTAAGGGACAGTCGGGTCAGCCCCAGCATTTT
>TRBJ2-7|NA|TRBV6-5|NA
CASSYSSGSYEQYF
TGTGCCAGCAGTTACTCATCGGGGTCCTACGAGCAGTACTTC
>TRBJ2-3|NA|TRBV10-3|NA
CAISVAGTDTQYF
TGTGCCATCAGTGTTGCGGGAACCGATACGCAGTATTTT
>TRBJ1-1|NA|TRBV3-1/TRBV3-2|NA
CASSLARGETEAFF
TGTGCCAGCAGCCTAGCCCGGGGGGAAACTGAAGCTTTCTTT
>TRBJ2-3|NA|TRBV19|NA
CASSIGGLAADTDTQYF
TGTGCCAGTAGTATCGGGGGCCTAGCAGCAGACACAGATACGCAGTATTTT
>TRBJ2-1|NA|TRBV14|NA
CASNRLGYNEQFF
TGTGCCAGCAACCGACTAGGGTACAATGAGCAGTTCTTC
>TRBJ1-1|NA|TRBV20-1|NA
CSARDMSEAFF
TGCAGTGCTAGAGATATGAGTGAAGCTTTCTTT
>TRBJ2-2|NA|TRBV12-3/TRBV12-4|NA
CASSSNTGELFF
TGTGCCAGCAGCTCCAACACCGGGGAGCTGTTTTTT
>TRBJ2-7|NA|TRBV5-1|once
CASSLGHSGDEQYF
TGCGCCAGCAGCTTGGGGCATTCGGGGGACGAGCAGTACTTC
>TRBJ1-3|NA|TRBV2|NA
CASGGVGNTIYF
TGTGCCAGCGGAGGGGTCGGAAACACCATATATTTT
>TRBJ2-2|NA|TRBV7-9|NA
CASSDRFGQSANTGELFF
TGTGCCAGCAGCGACCGGTTTGGGCAGAGCGCGAACACCGGGGAGCTGTTTTTT
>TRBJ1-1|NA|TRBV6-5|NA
CASHFHGVNTEAFF
TGTGCCAGCCACTTCCACGGGGTGAACACTGAAGCTTTCTTT
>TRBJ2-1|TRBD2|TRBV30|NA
CAWRTGVAGVHEQFF
TGTGCCTGGAGGACCGGGGTAGCGGGAGTGCATGAGCAGTTCTTC